The rows below give T cell receptor delta chains drawn from one sample of a study of Vδ1+ human thymocytes. TCRdb re-processed the multiplex PCR reads via CATT. Here the sample spans some 25,000 delta-chain clones, 6% to 8% being singletons. The sequenced sample was Vdelta1+ gamma-delta thymocytes from the thymus. The source of these receptors is a girl in the first two years of life who had congenital heart surgery. Both conserved end residues are part of each CDR3. Fields, in order: V gene, clone size, D gene, J gene, CDR3 DNA, CDR3 protein. A D gene is named only where the DNA matches it firmly. Rows may omit the clone size; those that give it use once, few, many or a size class.

TRDV1,.,.,TRDJ1,TGTGCTCTTGGGGGAATTCTAAGGGGGGCCGCGTACACCGATAAACTCATCTTT,CALGGILRGAAYTDKLIF
TRDV1,few,.,TRDJ1,TGTGCTCTTGGGGAATTCACCCCTACGGCACCCAGACGGGGTAAACTCATCTTT,CALGEFTPTAPRRGKLIF
TRDV1,few,.,TRDJ1,TGTGCTCTTGGGGAAATGATATCGTTATCAGTTGACACCGATAAACTCATCTTT,CALGEMISLSVDTDKLIF
TRAV29/DV5,medium-sized,TRDD3,TRDJ3,TGTGCAGCAAGCAGGGATACTTGGGACACCCGACAGATGTTTTTC,CAASRDTWDTRQMFF
TRDV1,few,.,TRDJ1,TGTGCTCTTGGGGACCCTGCTTCCTCCCTGCGAAACACCGATAAACTCATCTTT,CALGDPASSLRNTDKLIF
TRDV1,few,.,TRDJ1,TGTGCTCTTGGGGAACGATTAGCTCCTAGGGGACCCACCGATAAACTCATCTTT,CALGERLAPRGPTDKLIF
TRDV1,.,.,TRDJ1,TGTGCTCTTGGGACCACAGCGGGGCGCGGCACCGATAAACTCATCTTT,CALGTTAGRGTDKLIF
TRDV1,few,TRDD3,TRDJ1,TGTGCTCTTGGGGAAGACTTCCACAAACTGGGGGATAAACTCATCTTT,CALGEDFHKLGDKLIF
TRDV1,few,.,TRDJ1,TGTGCTCTTGGGCTAATGACCCTGAGCAATCCGGGGGAAAAGTACACCGATAAACTCATCTTC,CALGLMTLSNPGEKYTDKLIF
TRDV1,few,.,TRDJ1,TGTGCTCTTGGGAACTCGTACGCCGATAAACTCATCTTT,CALGNSYADKLIF
TRDV1,few,TRDD3,TRDJ1,TGTGCTCTTGGGGAACGCTCCTACCCAAATCCTCCTTGGGGGATACTTCGATACACCGATAAACTCATCTTT,CALGERSYPNPPWGILRYTDKLIF
TRDV1,.,.,TRDJ1,TGTGCTCTTGGGGAACCCTCAAGTTGGACCCACCCTCGCTGGCCCGATAAACTCATCTTT,CALGEPSSWTHPRWPDKLIF
TRDV1,.,.,TRDJ1,TGTGCTCTTGGGGAACGGGTCCAGGTACTGGTTGGAAACACCGATAAACTCATCTTT,CALGERVQVLVGNTDKLIF
TRDV1,.,.,TRDJ1,TGTGCTCTTGGGGAACTCAACAAACAAAGATTCCCGTACACCGATAAACTCATCTTT,CALGELNKQRFPYTDKLIF
TRDV1,.,.,TRDJ1,TGTGCTCTTGGGGAACTGAACTGGATTCCTCCTCTACTGGCGTACACCGATAAACTCATCTTT,CALGELNWIPPLLAYTDKLIF
TRDV1,few,TRDD3,TRDJ1,TGTGCTCTTGGGGAATGGAGTGAATTTCCAAACTGGGGGATACAGGGCCATAAACTCATCTTT,CALGEWSEFPNWGIQGHKLIF